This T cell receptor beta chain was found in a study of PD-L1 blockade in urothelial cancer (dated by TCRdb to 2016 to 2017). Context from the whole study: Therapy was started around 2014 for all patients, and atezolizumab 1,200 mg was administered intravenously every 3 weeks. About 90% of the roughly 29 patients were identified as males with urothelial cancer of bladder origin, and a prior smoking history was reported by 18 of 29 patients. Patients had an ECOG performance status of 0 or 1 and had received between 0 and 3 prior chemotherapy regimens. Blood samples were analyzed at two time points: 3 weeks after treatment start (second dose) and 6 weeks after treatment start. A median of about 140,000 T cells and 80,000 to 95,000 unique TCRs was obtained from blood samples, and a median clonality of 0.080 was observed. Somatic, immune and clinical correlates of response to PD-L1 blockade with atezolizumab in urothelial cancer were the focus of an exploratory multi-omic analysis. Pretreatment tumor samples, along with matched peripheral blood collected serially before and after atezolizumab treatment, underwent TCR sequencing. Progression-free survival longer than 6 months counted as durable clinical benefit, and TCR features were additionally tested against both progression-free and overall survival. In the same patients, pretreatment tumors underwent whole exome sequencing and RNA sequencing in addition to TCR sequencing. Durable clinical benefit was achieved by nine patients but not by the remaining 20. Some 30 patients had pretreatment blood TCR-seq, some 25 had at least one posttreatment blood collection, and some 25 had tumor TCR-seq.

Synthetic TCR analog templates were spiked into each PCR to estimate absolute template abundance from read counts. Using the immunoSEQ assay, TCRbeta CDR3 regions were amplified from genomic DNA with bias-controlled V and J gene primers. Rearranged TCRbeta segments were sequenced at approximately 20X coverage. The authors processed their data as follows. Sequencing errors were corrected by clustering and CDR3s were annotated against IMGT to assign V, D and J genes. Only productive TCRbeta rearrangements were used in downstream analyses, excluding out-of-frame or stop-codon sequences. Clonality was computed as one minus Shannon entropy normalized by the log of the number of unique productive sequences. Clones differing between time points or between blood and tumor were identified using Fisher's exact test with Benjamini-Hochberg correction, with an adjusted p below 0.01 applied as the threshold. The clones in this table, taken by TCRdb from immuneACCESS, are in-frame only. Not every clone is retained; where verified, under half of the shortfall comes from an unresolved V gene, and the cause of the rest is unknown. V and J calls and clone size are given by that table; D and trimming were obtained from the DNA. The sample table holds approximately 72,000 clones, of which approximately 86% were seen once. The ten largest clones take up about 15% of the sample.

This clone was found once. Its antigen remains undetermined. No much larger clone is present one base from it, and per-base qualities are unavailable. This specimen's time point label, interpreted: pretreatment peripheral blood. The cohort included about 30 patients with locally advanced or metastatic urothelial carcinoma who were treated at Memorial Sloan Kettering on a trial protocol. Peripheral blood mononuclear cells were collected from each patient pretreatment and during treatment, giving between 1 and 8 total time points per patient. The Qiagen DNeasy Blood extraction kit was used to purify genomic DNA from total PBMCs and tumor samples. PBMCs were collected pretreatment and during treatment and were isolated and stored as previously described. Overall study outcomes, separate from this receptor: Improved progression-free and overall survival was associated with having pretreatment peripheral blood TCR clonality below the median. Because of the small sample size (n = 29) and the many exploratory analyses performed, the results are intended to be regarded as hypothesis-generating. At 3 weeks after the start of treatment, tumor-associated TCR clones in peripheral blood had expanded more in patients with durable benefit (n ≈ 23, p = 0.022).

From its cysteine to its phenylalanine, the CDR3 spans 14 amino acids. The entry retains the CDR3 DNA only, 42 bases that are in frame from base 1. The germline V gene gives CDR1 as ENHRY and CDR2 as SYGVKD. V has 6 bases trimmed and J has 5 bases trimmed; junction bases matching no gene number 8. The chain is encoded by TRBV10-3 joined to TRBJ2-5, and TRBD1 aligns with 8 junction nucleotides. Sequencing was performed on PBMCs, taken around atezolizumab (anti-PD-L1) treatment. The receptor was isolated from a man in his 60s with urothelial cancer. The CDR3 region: CAISPGTGDETQYF. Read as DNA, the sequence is TGTGCCATCAGCCCCGGGACAGGTGATGAGACCCAGTACTTC.